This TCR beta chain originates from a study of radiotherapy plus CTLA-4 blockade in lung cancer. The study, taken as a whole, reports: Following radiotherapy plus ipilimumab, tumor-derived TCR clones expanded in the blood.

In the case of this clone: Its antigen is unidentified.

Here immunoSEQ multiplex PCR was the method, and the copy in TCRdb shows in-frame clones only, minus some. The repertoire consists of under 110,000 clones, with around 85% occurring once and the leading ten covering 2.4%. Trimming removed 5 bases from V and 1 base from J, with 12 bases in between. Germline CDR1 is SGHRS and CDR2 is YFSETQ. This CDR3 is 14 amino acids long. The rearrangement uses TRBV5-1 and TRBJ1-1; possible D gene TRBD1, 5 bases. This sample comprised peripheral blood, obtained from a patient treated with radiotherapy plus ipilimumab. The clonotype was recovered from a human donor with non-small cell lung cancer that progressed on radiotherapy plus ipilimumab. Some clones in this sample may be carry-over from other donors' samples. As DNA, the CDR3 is TGCGCCAGCAGGGGCCGGGACGCGAACACTGAAGCTTTCTTT. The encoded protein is CASRGRDANTEAFF.